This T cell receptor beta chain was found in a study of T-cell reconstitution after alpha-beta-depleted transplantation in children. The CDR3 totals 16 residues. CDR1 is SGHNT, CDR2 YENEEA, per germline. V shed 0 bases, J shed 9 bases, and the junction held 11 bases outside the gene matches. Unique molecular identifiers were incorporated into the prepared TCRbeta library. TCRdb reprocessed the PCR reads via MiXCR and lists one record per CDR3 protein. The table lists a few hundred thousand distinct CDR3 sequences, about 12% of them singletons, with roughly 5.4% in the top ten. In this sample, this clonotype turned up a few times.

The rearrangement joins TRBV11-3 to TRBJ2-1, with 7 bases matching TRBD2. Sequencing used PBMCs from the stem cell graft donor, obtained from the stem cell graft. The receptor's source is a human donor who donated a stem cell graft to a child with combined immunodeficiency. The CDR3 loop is CASSLDGGNAVGEQFF. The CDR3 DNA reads TGTGCCAGCAGCTTAGACGGGGGGAATGCCGTGGGTGAGCAGTTCTTC.